These 9 T cell receptor beta chains came from one sample sequenced in a study of blood T cells in healthy people across ages. Combining a sample-barcoded 5' primer with a J-beta primer mix, a second PCR ran for 7 to 11 cycles. Each CDR3 protein gets one entry after TCRdb re-called the 5' RACE reads with MiXCR. Of approximately 1.5 million distinct CDR3 sequences listed, around 36% are singletons. The sample taken for sequencing was blood. These receptors were collected from a woman under 40 in good health.

This clonotype showed up just a few times. Relative to the germline gene, one junction end is altered; a read error may explain this. V is TRBV19 and J is TRBJ1-5; unclear D gene. Germline CDR1 and CDR2: LNHDA and SQIVND (reference sequence). There are 13 residues in the CDR3. Here the CDR3 reads CASSNSKRQPQHF. CDR3 nucleotides: TGTGCCAGCAGTAACAGCAAGCGTCAGCCCCAGCATTTT.

This clonotype has just a few counts. The CDR3 loop is CASSHEQGGAFF. The DNA for the CDR3 is TGTGCCAGCAGCCACGAACAGGGTGGAGCTTTCTTT. V and J are TRBV9 and TRBJ1-1, with D possibly TRBD1 on 6 matching bases. This CDR3 has 12 amino acids. V was cut by 4 bases and J by 10 bases, with 14 bases left in between. Germline assignment: CDR1 SGDLS and CDR2 YYNGEE.

The CDR3 DNA is TGTGCCAGCAGCGTGGCCCCCGAGAGGGCAGGTGGCTACACCTTC. Translated: CASSVAPERAGGYTF. The chain recombines TRBV9 with TRBJ1-2; D call uncertain. CDR3 size: 15 residues. Germline assignment: CDR1 SGDLS and CDR2 YYNGEE. Trimming stripped 2 bases from V and 7 bases from J, with 18 bases between.

The chain uses TRBV18 and TRBJ2-5; no definite D call. Germline V CDR1 and CDR2: KGHSH, LQKENI. Deletions cut 3 bases from V and 5 bases from J, with 16 bases between. This CDR3 has 15 amino acids. The CDR3 bases are TGTGCCAGCTCACCTAGATCTGACTTGCGGGAGACCCAGTACTTC. Translation: CASSPRSDLRETQYF.

The V call is TRBV6-1, the J call TRBJ1-1; D unresolved. Trimming stripped 0 bases from V and 8 bases from J, with 10 bases between. CDR1 is MNHNS and CDR2 is SASEGT in the germline V gene. The CDR3 contains 13 residues. The CDR3 coding sequence is TGTGCCAGCAGTGAAGCTATCAGGTACGAAGCTTTCTTT. Its protein product is CASSEAIRYEAFF.

The sample holds a few counts of this clonotype. This sequence joins TRBV20-1 and TRBJ2-7; D gene unclear. Trimming removed 6 bases at V and 0 bases at J, with 24 bases between. The CDR3 runs to 17 residues. Germline loops: CDR1 DFQATT, CDR2 SNEGSKA (reference sequence). CDR3 bases: TGCAGTGCAGTCCCCGGGCCCTACTGGGGTAGCTCCTACGAGCAGTACTTC. It codes for CSAVPGPYWGSSYEQYF.

V usage is TRBV7-9 and J usage is TRBJ2-7; D is undetermined. V was cut by 1 base and J by 5 bases, with 9 bases left in between. Germline loops: CDR1 SEHNR, CDR2 FQNEAQ (reference sequence). The CDR3 covers 13 residues. The CDR3 spells CASSLGLFDEQYF. In DNA, the CDR3 is TGTGCCAGCAGCTTAGGGCTCTTCGACGAGCAGTACTTC.

Note on this clonotype: The junction differs from germline at one of its ends, possibly a read error. The chain is built from TRBV4-1 and TRBJ1-5, with 8 bases lining up with TRBD1. The CDR3 covers 16 residues. The germline V gene encodes CDR1 MGHRA and CDR2 YSYEKL. The CDR3 reads CARSLAAQGDGQPQHF. Written as DNA, the CDR3 is TGCGCCCGCAGCCTAGCTGCACAGGGGGACGGTCAGCCCCAGCATTTT.

This clonotype has more than one count but fewer than ten. J is TRBJ1-6 and V is TRBV4-2; D may be TRBD1 (5 bases). This CDR3 has 16 amino acids. Germline V gives CDR1 LGHNA, CDR2 YNFKEQ. V lost 0 bases, J lost 15 bases, and 21 bases lay in between. Here the CDR3 DNA reads TGTGCCAGCAGCCAAGACAGGGCCCCTGGGCGCGTAGGCCTCCACTTT. It is translated as CASSQDRAPGRVGLHF.